The 30 T cell receptor beta chains listed next were all sequenced from one sample in a study of OX40 agonist ivuxolimab in advanced cancers. Assay used: immunoSEQ multiplex PCR; TCRdb lists only in-frame clones, some missing. The table has approximately 61,000 clones, approximately 89% seen once; the top ten hold about a sixth. Sequences were derived from CD4+ or CD8+ T cells sorted from blood, sampled in a trial of the OX40 agonist ivuxolimab. These receptors came from an adult with an advanced solid tumor such as melanoma, head and neck, liver or kidney cancer.

Turning to this clone: The same CDR3 can be traced to other DNA sequences in this sample. The chain links TRBV28 to TRBJ2-1; D is ambiguous. Germline assignment: CDR1 MDHEN and CDR2 SYDVKM. The V end lost 2 bases, the J end lost 4 bases, and 6 bases lay between the germline ends. The CDR3 totals 13 residues. The CDR3 sequence is CASSLVSYNEQFF. The CDR3 nucleotides read TGTGCCAGCAGTTTAGTCAGTTACAATGAGCAGTTCTTC.

This sequence joins TRBV7-9 and TRBJ2-7, with D possibly being TRBD1 (5 bases). This CDR3 spans 14 amino acids. V was cut by 5 bases and J by 1 base, with 12 bases left in between. Germline V lookup: CDR1 SEHNR, CDR2 FQNEAQ (reference sequence). Here the CDR3 DNA reads TGTGCCAGCAGCCCACCTCGGACATCCTACGAGCAGTACTTC. Residues: CASSPPRTSYEQYF. The full variable domain, in which reference TRBV7-9 and TRBJ2-7 provide the parts outside the CDR3, is DTGVSQNPRHKITKRGQNVTFRCDPISEHNRLYWYRQTLGQGPEFLTYFQNEAQLEKSRLLSDRFSAERPKGSFSTLEIQRTEQGDSAMYLCASSPPRTSYEQYFGPGTRLTVT.

CDR3 residues: CASSMRGPETQYF. The CDR3 DNA follows: TGTGCCAGTAGTATGAGGGGGCCGGAGACCCAGTACTTC. The J gene is TRBJ2-5, the V gene TRBV19; TRBD1 matches 7 bases. The CDR3 covers 13 residues. Germline V lookup: CDR1 LNHDA, CDR2 SQIVND (reference sequence). With V trimmed by 3 bases and J by 5 bases, 3 bases remained unmatched.

The chain uses TRBV4-3 and TRBJ2-1; 7 bases align to TRBD2. This CDR3 has 15 amino acids. V dropped 1 base and J dropped 7; count of bases not matched to a gene: 7. CDR1 and CDR2 from the germline V gene are LGHNA and YSLEER. The CDR3, as DNA: TGCGCCAGCAGCCAAGGCGGGAGTGGGATAAATGAGCAGTTCTTC. Its translation is CASSQGGSGINEQFF.

This clone was seen only once. The chain carries TRBV7-9 and TRBJ2-7; 7 nucleotides match TRBD2. There are 11 residues in the CDR3. The V gene end was trimmed by 8 bases and the J gene end by 7 bases; junction bases not matched to a gene: 5. From germline, CDR1 is SEHNR and CDR2 FQNEAQ (reference sequence). This CDR3 is CASSVGGEQYF. Here the CDR3 DNA reads TGTGCCAGCTCCGTCGGGGGGGAGCAGTACTTC.

This clone is a singleton in its sample. The J gene is TRBJ2-7, the V gene TRBV5-1, with 7 bases fitting TRBD2. The V gene's germline CDR1 is SGHRS and CDR2 YFSETQ. The V segment lost 7 bases and the J segment 2 bases; nucleotides outside the gene matches: 6. The CDR3 has 13 amino acids. CDR3 region: CASRLAETYEQYF. For the CDR3, the DNA is TGCGCCAGCCGCCTAGCGGAGACCTACGAGCAGTACTTC.

V gene TRBV2 combines with J gene TRBJ2-1; 7 positions match TRBD2. Germline CDR1 reads SNHLY; CDR2 reads FYNNEI. Losses at the gene ends were 4 bases for V and 10 bases for J; bases not matched to a gene: 13. The CDR3 is made up of 15 amino acids. CDR3 bases: TGTGCCAGCAGTGTCGGCGGTGGGGCGGGAGACGAGCAGTTCTTC. It translates to CASSVGGGAGDEQFF.

In this sample, this clone turned up once. This sequence joins TRBV7-9 and TRBJ2-3, with D possibly TRBD2 on 5 matching bases. Trimming cost V 4 bases and J 6 bases, with 14 bases left between them. The CDR3 has 14 amino acids. Germline V gives CDR1 SEHNR, CDR2 FQNEAQ (reference sequence). CDR3: CASSSSIGGDTQYF. Here the CDR3 DNA reads TGTGCCAGCAGCTCCTCAATAGGCGGGGATACGCAGTATTTT.

J is TRBJ2-5 and V is TRBV11-2, with 11 bases identical to TRBD1. The closer fit of TRBJ2-7 to the DNA end suggests the J call may be wrong. The CDR3 runs 14 residues. Germline V CDR1 and CDR2: SGHAT, FQNNGV. The CDR3 loop reads CASSSGTGGYEQYF. The CDR3 nucleotides read TGTGCCAGCAGCTCGGGGACAGGGGGCTACGAGCAGTACTTC.

This chain joins TRBV4-2 and TRBJ2-3; 11 nucleotides align to TRBD1. V lost 1 base to trimming and J lost 4 bases; unmatched junction nucleotides: 10. This CDR3 comprises 18 residues. Germline assignment: CDR1 LGHNA and CDR2 YNFKEQ. The CDR3 here is CASSQVAIRTGGPDTQYF. DNA of the CDR3: TGTGCCAGCAGCCAAGTCGCAATCAGGACAGGGGGCCCAGATACGCAGTATTTT.

V and J are TRBV6-5 and TRBJ1-5; D possibly corresponds to TRBD1 (5 bases). The CDR3 consists of 15 residues. V was pared by 6 bases and J by 7 bases, with 19 bases between. The germline CDR1 and CDR2 sequences are MNHEY and SVGAGI. This CDR3 reads CASSLTPGRGQPQHF. The CDR3 coding sequence is TGTGCCAGCAGCCTCACCCCGGGGAGGGGACAGCCCCAGCATTTT.

The chain carries TRBV27 and TRBJ1-1; weak D call: TRBD1 (5 bases). The CDR3 sequence is 14 residues long. The germline CDR1 and CDR2 sequences are MNHEY and SMNVEV (reference sequence). The V gene lost 5 bases and the J gene lost 2 bases, with 12 bases spanning the gap. In DNA, the CDR3 is TGTGCCAGCAGTCCCCCAGGGTACAACACTGAAGCTTTCTTT. Its protein product is CASSPPGYNTEAFF.

V gene TRBV7-9 combines with J gene TRBJ1-2, with TRBD1 matching over 11 bases. V trimming: 5 bases; J trimming: 7 bases; junction bases outside the gene matches: 9. This CDR3 has 15 amino acids. Germline V lookup: CDR1 SEHNR, CDR2 FQNEAQ (reference sequence). The CDR3 here is CASSEEDRGRSGYTF. The CDR3 DNA follows: TGTGCCAGCAGCGAGGAGGACAGGGGGCGAAGTGGCTACACCTTC.

The chain recombines TRBV27 with TRBJ2-5, with 8 bases matching TRBD2. The CDR3 length is 15 residues. Unmatched junction bases numbered 8, after V lost 4 bases and J lost 4 bases. Germline lookup yields CDR1 MNHEY and CDR2 SMNVEV (reference sequence). The CDR3 here is CASSSPAGGGETQYF. The CDR3 coding sequence is TGTGCCAGCAGTTCCCCTGCGGGAGGTGGAGAGACCCAGTACTTC.

The chain is built from TRBV13 and TRBJ2-7, with TRBD1 as a possible D gene (7 bases). Trimming pared 0 bases from V and 4 bases from J, leaving 10 bases between. This CDR3 contains 14 residues. Germline loops: CDR1 PRHDT, CDR2 FYEKMQ (reference sequence). CDR3 nucleotide sequence: TGTGCCAGCAGCTTAGGCAGGGGGGCGTACGAGCAGTACTTC. Translating gives CASSLGRGAYEQYF.

This clone appeared once. This chain connects TRBV7-9 to TRBJ2-1, with TRBD2 identical over 12 bases. Germline V gene lookup returns CDR1 SEHNR and CDR2 FQNEAQ (reference sequence). This CDR3 spans 14 amino acids. The V segment lost 4 bases and the J segment 10 bases; nucleotides outside the gene matches: 5. The DNA for the CDR3 is TGTGCCAGCAGCTCACTAGCGGGAGGAGAGGAGCAGTTCTTC. Amino acids: CASSSLAGGEEQFF.

The gene calls are TRBV11-2 and TRBJ1-1, with D possibly TRBD1 on 6 matching bases. The CDR3 spans 17 residues. The ends were cut back, 4 bases at V and 3 bases at J, with 21 bases in the middle. Germline V CDR1 and CDR2: SGHAT, FQNNGV. CDR3 nucleotides: TGTGCCAGCAGCTCCCCTCGGGCAGGGGCCCTACACACTGAAGCTTTCTTT. Its protein is CASSSPRAGALHTEAFF.

The chain links TRBV7-9 to TRBJ2-6; no definite D call. Germline V gene lookup returns CDR1 SEHNR and CDR2 FQNEAQ (reference sequence). The CDR3 loop spans 16 amino acids. Trimming stripped 5 bases from V and 0 bases from J, with 11 bases between. Here the CDR3 reads CASSPSAGSGANVLTF. The CDR3 DNA reads TGTGCCAGCAGCCCGAGCGCAGGCTCTGGGGCCAACGTCCTGACTTTC.

The chain carries TRBV29-1 and TRBJ2-1; D uncertain. Germline lookup yields CDR1 SQVTM and CDR2 ANQGSEA. V gave up 6 bases and J gave up 8 bases, with 29 bases separating them. The CDR3 runs 17 residues. In nucleotides, the CDR3 is TGCAGCGTGGGTTTTCTATTGTGGGTTAAGGAGAATGATGAGCAGTTCTTC. This encodes CSVGFLLWVKENDEQFF.

V gene TRBV29-1 combines with J gene TRBJ2-1; TRBD2 agrees at 13 bases. The germline gives CDR1 SQVTM, CDR2 ANQGSEA. V was pared by 5 bases and J by 7 bases, with 2 bases of the junction left unmatched. The CDR3 sequence is 13 residues long. The CDR3 here is CSVSGLAGNEQFF. The CDR3, as DNA: TGCAGCGTTTCGGGACTAGCGGGGAATGAGCAGTTCTTC.

V is TRBV27 and J is TRBJ2-3; D uncertain. V gave up 2 bases and J gave up 6 bases, with 9 bases separating them. From germline, CDR1 is MNHEY and CDR2 SMNVEV (reference sequence). The CDR3 has 13 amino acids. CDR3 DNA sequence: TGTGCCAGCAGTTTAAGCCTCGGGGATACGCAGTATTTT. The encoded protein is CASSLSLGDTQYF.

V and J are TRBV2 and TRBJ2-1; perhaps TRBD2 as D (5 bases). Between the trimmed V and J ends, which lost 7 bases and 2 bases, there was a span of 15 bases. The CDR3 loop spans 15 amino acids. CDR1 SNHLY and CDR2 FYNNEI come from the germline V gene. DNA for the CDR3: TGTGCCAGCAAGGTGGAGAGCGGCCCCTACAATGAGCAGTTCTTC. Translating it yields CASKVESGPYNEQFF.

J is TRBJ2-7 and V is TRBV28; 9 bases fit TRBD1. V dropped 5 bases and J dropped 3; count of bases not matched to a gene: 5. The CDR3 runs to 14 residues. Germline V gene sequence: CDR1 MDHEN, CDR2 SYDVKM. CDR3 in DNA: TGTGCCAGCAGTACGGGACAGGGTGGCTACGAGCAGTACTTC. Encoded protein: CASSTGQGGYEQYF.

The chain couples TRBV14 to TRBJ2-1, with D possibly matching TRBD1 (5 bases). Trimming shortened V by 0 bases and J by 7 bases, and 16 bases separated the two germline ends. CDR3 size: 16 residues. Germline V gene sequence: CDR1 SGHDN, CDR2 FVKESK. CDR3 sequence reads: CASSQEPDWGLNEQFF. In DNA form, the CDR3 reads TGTGCCAGCAGCCAAGAACCGGATTGGGGCCTTAATGAGCAGTTCTTC.

This chain links TRBV11-1 with TRBJ2-1, with 12 bases matching TRBD2. The germline V gene has CDR1 SGHAT and CDR2 FQDESV (reference sequence). J was trimmed by 7 bases and V by 2 bases; bases with no gene match: 12. CDR3 size: 18 residues. The CDR3 protein is CASSLIPSGRGILNEQFF. The CDR3 DNA is TGTGCCAGCAGCTTAATCCCTAGCGGGAGGGGCATCCTAAATGAGCAGTTCTTC. The whole variable domain, remainder taken from reference TRBV11-1 and TRBJ2-1, is EAEVAQSPRYKITEKSQAVAFWCDPISGHATLYWYRQILGQGPELLVQFQDESVVDDSQLPKDRFSAERLKGVDSTLKIQPAELGDSAMYLCASSLIPSGRGILNEQFFGPGTRLTVL.

The chain couples TRBV15 to TRBJ2-4, with D possibly TRBD1 on 5 matching bases. V was pared by 5 bases and J by 7 bases, with 12 bases between. The germline V gene has CDR1 LNHNV and CDR2 YYDKDF (reference sequence). CDR3 length: 13 amino acids. In nucleotides, the CDR3 is TGTGCCACCAGCGGATCCCAGGGTAACATTCAGTACTTC. It translates to CATSGSQGNIQYF.

Of note for this clone: The junction does not match germline at one end; this may be a read error. This chain connects TRBV5-6 to TRBJ2-7, with TRBD1 matching over 9 bases. Germline values: CDR1 SGHDT, CDR2 YYEEEE. This CDR3 has 13 residues. The CDR3: CASSLAAGQGAHF. The CDR3 DNA sequence: TGTGCCAGCAGCTTGGCTGCGGGACAGGGAGCGCACTTC.

This chain connects TRBV7-9 to TRBJ1-2; 10 nucleotides agree with TRBD1. This CDR3 is 15 amino acids long. V was pared by 1 base and J by 4 bases, with 3 bases of the junction left unmatched. Germline V gene data show CDR1 as SEHNR and CDR2 as FQNEAQ (reference sequence). CDR3 sequence: CASSLGDRGPYGYTF. CDR3 DNA: TGTGCCAGCAGCTTAGGGGACAGGGGTCCCTATGGCTACACCTTC.

CDR3 in amino acids: CASSPTGGTSSYNEQFF. In DNA, the CDR3 is TGTGCCAGCAGCCCAACAGGGGGAACTAGCTCCTACAATGAGCAGTTCTTC. The chain carries TRBV7-3 and TRBJ2-1; 8 bases map to TRBD1. Germline values: CDR1 SGHTA, CDR2 FQGTGA. V lost 5 bases, J lost 0 bases, and 9 bases stayed unmatched. CDR3 size: 17 residues. The full variable domain, completed using reference TRBV7-3 and TRBJ2-1, is GAGVSQTPSNKVTEKGKYVELRCDPISGHTALYWYRQSLGQGPEFLIYFQGTGAADDSGLPNDRFFAVRPEGSVSTLKIQRTERGDSAVYLCASSPTGGTSSYNEQFFGPGTRLTVL.

The chain has TRBV11-3 and TRBJ2-5, with 8 bases matching TRBD2. The junction had 10 bases not matched to a gene; V was cut back by 5 bases and J by 5 bases. The germline CDR1 and CDR2 sequences are SGHNT and YENEEA. The CDR3 totals 15 residues. The CDR3 DNA sequence: TGTGCCAGCAGCCCCCTTAAGCGGGAGAGGGAGACCCAGTACTTC. The encoded protein is CASSPLKRERETQYF.